Shown below are 25 T cell receptor beta chains from a single sample sequenced in a study of shared clonotypes between healthy human individuals (dated by TCRdb to 2020 to 2022). Libraries were built with the immunoSEQ multiplex PCR assay. TCRdb holds this immuneACCESS table with in-frame rearrangements only. Some clones are missing; in checked studies, unresolved V genes explain under half, and the rest has no known cause. The sample table lists about 1.5 million clones, 95% to 99% of them with a count of one. The ten largest clones represent 0.4% to 0.45% of the sample. The sequenced sample consisted of naive CD4+ T cells sorted from blood. The sample's cell subset or site, from its label and the paper: CD45RA+ positively selected. Receptors were obtained from a man aged 25 to 40 in good health.

V usage is TRBV7-2 and J usage is TRBJ2-7; D is perhaps TRBD2 (5 bases). The germline V and J ends were trimmed by 5 bases and 0 bases, with 14 bases remaining between them. The CDR3 is 15 amino acids. Germline assignment: CDR1 SGHTA and CDR2 FQGNSA. The CDR3 region has the DNA TGTGCCAGCAGCCCTAGCCTCCTACGCTCCTACGAGCAGTACTTC. Its protein product is CASSPSLLRSYEQYF.

This clone was counted a single time. The chain is built from TRBV7-9 and TRBJ2-6; either TRBD1 or TRBD2 may fit D (5 bases each). Trimming removed 5 bases from V and 4 bases from J, with 12 bases in between. This CDR3 contains 15 residues. Germline V gene data show CDR1 as SEHNR and CDR2 as FQNEAQ (reference sequence). The CDR3 spells CASSQGPGGANVLTF. The DNA for the CDR3 is TGTGCCAGCAGCCAGGGCCCGGGAGGGGCCAACGTCCTGACTTTC.

V and J are TRBV19 and TRBJ2-3; weak D call: TRBD2 (5 bases). The CDR3 spans 13 residues. Germline V gene lookup returns CDR1 LNHDA and CDR2 SQIVND (reference sequence). V lost 4 bases to trimming and J lost 6 bases, with 11 bases between them. In DNA form, the CDR3 reads TGTGCCAGTAGTAGTTGGGAGAGGGATACGCAGTATTTT. Its protein is CASSSWERDTQYF.

The gene calls are TRBV11-2 and TRBJ2-1; D call uncertain. V was trimmed by 5 bases and J by 7 bases, leaving 9 bases between them. Germline assignment: CDR1 SGHAT and CDR2 FQNNGV. This CDR3 region has 12 residues. CDR3: CASSPTTNEQFF. Here the CDR3 DNA reads TGTGCCAGCAGCCCCACTACAAATGAGCAGTTCTTC. The whole variable domain, remainder taken from reference TRBV11-2 and TRBJ2-1, is EAGVAQSPRYKIIEKRQSVAFWCNPISGHATLYWYQQILGQGPKLLIQFQNNGVVDDSQLPKDRFSAERLKGVDSTLKIQPAKLEDSAVYLCASSPTTNEQFFGPGTRLTVL.

The V gene is TRBV18, the J gene TRBJ2-1; 11 bases match TRBD1. CDR1 is KGHSH and CDR2 is LQKENI in the germline V gene. V was pared by 3 bases and J by 1 base, with 11 bases of the junction left unmatched. CDR3 length: 19 residues. The CDR3 sequence is CASSPVGQGASRSYNEQFF. The CDR3 DNA follows: TGTGCCAGCTCACCCGTAGGACAGGGGGCGTCACGATCCTACAATGAGCAGTTCTTC.

About this clone itself: The sample contains more than one DNA sequence encoding this CDR3. V usage is TRBV9 and J usage is TRBJ2-2; maybe TRBD2 (5 bases). The germline V and J ends were trimmed by 2 bases and 0 bases, with 5 bases remaining between them. Germline CDR1 and CDR2: SGDLS and YYNGEE. The length of the CDR3 is 14 residues. CDR3 in amino acids: CASSVGTNTGELFF. For the CDR3, the DNA is TGTGCCAGCAGCGTCGGGACGAACACCGGGGAGCTGTTTTTT.

The chain joins TRBV5-1 to TRBJ1-4, with D perhaps TRBD1 (5 bases). The CDR3 length is 15 residues. Germline loops: CDR1 SGHRS, CDR2 YFSETQ. V was shortened by 4 bases and J by 7 bases, with 17 bases between the two germline ends. This CDR3 is CASSPYQGDGEKLFF. The CDR3 coding sequence is TGCGCCAGCAGCCCCTACCAGGGAGATGGTGAAAAACTGTTTTTT. The complete variable domain, with remaining parts taken from reference TRBV5-1 and TRBJ1-4, reads KAGVTQTPRYLIKTRGQQVTLSCSPISGHRSVSWYQQTPGQGLQFLFEYFSETQRNKGNFPGRFSGRQFSNSRSEMNVSTLELGDSALYLCASSPYQGDGEKLFFGSGTQLSVL.

The chain employs TRBV20-1 and TRBJ2-7; D is ambiguous. Germline loops: CDR1 DFQATT, CDR2 SNEGSKA (reference sequence). The CDR3 loop spans 10 amino acids. The V gene lost 7 bases and the J gene lost 5 bases, with 9 bases spanning the gap. The DNA of the CDR3 is TGCAGTGGTGTAGGGAACGAGCAGTACTTC. Translation: CSGVGNEQYF.

The chain is built from TRBV10-3 and TRBJ2-5; 8 nucleotides line up with TRBD2. The germline V gene encodes CDR1 ENHRY and CDR2 SYGVKD. This CDR3 is built from 12 residues. The trim removed 10 bases at V and 2 bases at J, leaving 3 bases unmatched. The CDR3 protein is CATGGIQETQYF. For the CDR3, the DNA is TGTGCCACGGGGGGGATACAAGAGACCCAGTACTTC.

The V gene is TRBV5-4, the J gene TRBJ2-5, with a possible D match to TRBD2 (5 bases). Germline lookup yields CDR1 SGHNT and CDR2 YYREEE (reference sequence). Trimming cost V 4 bases and J 4 bases, with 8 bases left between them. The CDR3 consists of 12 residues. The CDR3 DNA follows: TGTGCCAGCAGCAGGACTGCAGAGACCCAGTACTTC. This gives the protein CASSRTAETQYF.

CDR3 bases: TGTGCCAGCAGTTACGCGGGCAGTATCTACGAGCAGTACTTC. It specifies CASSYAGSIYEQYF. This sequence joins TRBV6-5 and TRBJ2-7; tentatively, D is TRBD2 (5 bases). Germline assignment: CDR1 MNHEY and CDR2 SVGAGI. V shed 2 bases and J shed 3 bases, with 11 bases lying between them. The CDR3 contains 14 residues.

The rearrangement links TRBV5-4 to TRBJ2-6, with D possibly TRBD2 on 5 matching bases. The length of the CDR3 is 15 residues. V lost 4 bases, J lost 1 base, and 9 bases lay in between. The germline V gene encodes CDR1 SGHNT and CDR2 YYREEE (reference sequence). CDR3 sequence: CASSMRESGANVLTF. The CDR3 bases are TGTGCCAGCAGCATGAGGGAATCTGGGGCCAACGTCCTGACTTTC.

The chain couples TRBV5-1 to TRBJ2-1; D might be TRBD2 (5 bases). In germline, CDR1 is SGHRS, CDR2 YFSETQ. This CDR3 contains 12 residues. Trimming stripped 5 bases from V and 9 bases from J, with 12 bases between. CDR3 bases: TGCGCCAGCAGAAAGACCGGAGGTGAGCAGTTCTTC. The encoded protein is CASRKTGGEQFF.

This clone occurred once. The rearrangement joins TRBV29-1 to TRBJ2-7; D possibly matches TRBD1 or TRBD2 (5 bases each). CDR3 length: 14 amino acids. Trimming left V 6 bases short and J 4 bases short, with 19 bases between. CDR1 is SQVTM and CDR2 is ANQGSEA in the germline V gene. CDR3 DNA sequence: TGCAGCGTCTACGCCCGGGACGGAGGTTACGAGCAGTACTTC. It is translated as CSVYARDGGYEQYF.

This chain uses TRBV19 with TRBJ2-7, with 7 bases aligning to TRBD2. V was pared by 6 bases and J by 2 bases, with 7 bases of the junction left unmatched. The CDR3 runs to 14 residues. CDR1 is LNHDA and CDR2 is SQIVND in the germline V gene (reference sequence). The CDR3 region is CASRKERGAYEQYF. The CDR3 bases are TGTGCCAGTAGGAAAGAGCGGGGCGCCTACGAGCAGTACTTC.

CDR3 sequence: CASRSEARGETQYF. The CDR3 coding sequence is TGTGCCAGTAGATCGGAGGCCAGGGGCGAGACCCAGTACTTC. The rearrangement links TRBV19 to TRBJ2-5; tentative D call: TRBD1 (6 bases). Germline V gene lookup returns CDR1 LNHDA and CDR2 SQIVND (reference sequence). This CDR3 is 14 amino acids long. With 6 bases removed from V and 5 bases from J, the gap between germline ends came to 16 bases. The full variable domain, with the rest looked up from reference TRBV19 and TRBJ2-5, is DGGITQSPKYLFRKEGQNVTLSCEQNLNHDAMYWYRQDPGQGLRLIYYSQIVNDFQKGDIAEGYSVSREKKESFPLTVTSAQKNPTAFYLCASRSEARGETQYFGPGTRLLVL.

This rearrangement joins TRBV9 to TRBJ2-3, with 9 bases identical to TRBD1. CDR1 is SGDLS and CDR2 is YYNGEE in the germline V gene. This CDR3 contains 18 residues. V shed 2 bases and J 4 bases; nucleotides not matched to a gene: 14. The CDR3 protein is CASSVAGTGLISADTQYF. The DNA for the CDR3 is TGTGCCAGCAGCGTCGCCGGGACAGGGTTAATTTCGGCAGATACGCAGTATTTT.

The chain couples TRBV28 to TRBJ2-2, with D possibly being TRBD2 (6 bases). The V end lost 7 bases, the J end lost 4 bases, and 16 bases lay between the germline ends. This CDR3 is 15 amino acids long. Germline V gene data show CDR1 as MDHEN and CDR2 as SYDVKM. CDR3 sequence reads: CASTSGGAGTGELFF. The DNA for the CDR3 is TGTGCCAGCACCTCCGGAGGGGCGGGCACCGGGGAGCTGTTTTTT.

The rearrangement uses TRBV19 and TRBJ2-2; D assignment may be TRBD1 or TRBD2 (7 bases each). Trimming removed 6 bases from V and 6 bases from J, with 14 bases in between. This CDR3 has 14 amino acids. CDR1 and CDR2 from the germline V gene are LNHDA and SQIVND (reference sequence). The CDR3 is CASSMTGRAGELFF. CDR3 DNA sequence: TGTGCCAGTAGCATGACAGGGAGGGCCGGGGAGCTGTTTTTT.

This sequence joins TRBV12-5 and TRBJ2-3, with D unresolved. The germline V gene has CDR1 LGHNT and CDR2 FRNRAP. Trimming shortened V by 0 bases and J by 0 bases, and 10 bases separated the two germline ends. The CDR3 runs 16 residues. The CDR3: CASGLVSKASTDTQYF. The CDR3 nucleotides are TGTGCTAGTGGTTTGGTATCGAAAGCTAGCACAGATACGCAGTATTTT.

This chain links TRBV9 with TRBJ2-7, with 10 bases lining up with TRBD1. Unmatched junction bases numbered 3, after V lost 4 bases and J lost 2 bases. CDR3 length equals 14 residues. Germline-derived CDR1 and CDR2 are SGDLS and YYNGEE. The DNA of the CDR3 is TGTGCCAGCAGCACCGGACAGGGGGCCTACGAGCAGTACTTC. It is translated as CASSTGQGAYEQYF.

The CDR3 protein is CASSQARLSNQPQHF. For the CDR3, the DNA is TGCGCCAGCAGCCAAGCTCGGCTAAGCAATCAGCCCCAGCATTTT. This chain connects TRBV4-1 to TRBJ1-5; D is uncertain. Germline V gives CDR1 MGHRA, CDR2 YSYEKL. The CDR3 covers 15 residues. V lost 1 base to trimming and J lost 1 base, with 8 bases between them.

This chain links TRBV6-5 with TRBJ1-1; D is possibly TRBD1 (5 bases). Germline CDR1 MNHEY, CDR2 SVGAGI. The V and J ends lost 5 bases and 1 base respectively, with 14 bases between them. The CDR3 totals 15 residues. The chain's CDR3 is CASSTSPGPNTEAFF. CDR3 DNA sequence: TGTGCCAGCAGTACGTCCCCGGGACCGAACACTGAAGCTTTCTTT.

This clone was counted a single time. CDR3: CASSPVVGRTQETQYF. The CDR3 coding sequence is TGTGCCAGCTCACCGGTAGTTGGCAGAACCCAAGAGACCCAGTACTTC. The chain employs TRBV18 and TRBJ2-5; D remains ambiguous. The CDR3 is made up of 16 amino acids. The V end lost 3 bases, the J end lost 1 base, and 15 bases lay between the germline ends. Germline loops: CDR1 KGHSH, CDR2 LQKENI.

The chain has TRBV6-6 and TRBJ2-2; D remains ambiguous. Trimming pared 8 bases from V and 6 bases from J, leaving 13 bases between. CDR3 length: 13 residues. Germline-derived CDR1 and CDR2 are MNHNY and SVGAGI (reference sequence). This chain's CDR3 is CASSLPLPGELFF. The DNA of the CDR3 is TGTGCCAGCTCCCTACCCCTCCCCGGGGAGCTGTTTTTT.